The 31 T cell receptor beta chains below all came from one sample that was sequenced in a study of CD8+CD57+ T cells in acquired aplastic anemia. For CDR3 and TCR beta VDJ profiling, genomic DNA was the template used. TCRdb passed the reads through MiXCR, listing each CDR3 protein once. The sample shows some 48,000 distinct CDR3 sequences, about three quarters of them seen only once. The sample was sorted CD4+, CD8+, or CD8+CD57+ T cells (not recorded which) from PBMCs. The receptors were gathered from a human donor in good health, serving as a control.

The V and J genes are TRBV19 and TRBJ1-2; TRBD1 aligns across 8 bases. The CDR3 totals 13 residues. Germline CDR1 LNHDA, CDR2 SQIVND (reference sequence). With 4 bases clipped from V and 8 bases from J, the junction kept 6 bases outside the gene matches. The CDR3 DNA follows: TGTGCCAGTAGTAAGGGACAGGCGACGGGCTACACCTTC. Encoded protein: CASSKGQATGYTF.

V and J are TRBV10-3 and TRBJ2-7, with 11 positions matching TRBD2. The CDR3 is made up of 14 amino acids. CDR1 is ENHRY, CDR2 SYGVKD, per germline. V lost 8 bases and J lost 5; bases outside the gene matches: 8. The CDR3: CAISSSGGAHEQYF. The CDR3 DNA follows: TGTGCCATCTCGAGTAGCGGGGGGGCCCACGAGCAGTACTTC.

This clonotype is medium-sized (0.01 to 0.1%) in the sample. V usage is TRBV7-6 and J usage is TRBJ1-2; possibly TRBD1 for D (5 bases). The germline V gene encodes CDR1 SGHVS and CDR2 FNYEAQ. Between the trimmed V and J ends, which lost 2 bases and 8 bases, there was a span of 12 bases. CDR3 length: 13 amino acids. The CDR3 loop reads CASSLYGAEGYTF. The CDR3 DNA sequence: TGTGCCAGCAGCTTATATGGGGCGGAAGGCTACACCTTC. The entire variable domain, with the rest obtained from reference TRBV7-6 and TRBJ1-2, is as follows: GAGVSQSPRYKVTKRGQDVALRCDPISGHVSLYWYRQALGQGPEFLTYFNYEAQQDKSGLPNDRFSAERPEGSISTLTIQRTEQRDSAMYRCASSLYGAEGYTFGSGTRLTVV.

This clonotype came up once. The genes are TRBV19 and TRBJ2-1, with 7 bases lining up with TRBD2. Germline V CDR1 and CDR2: LNHDA, SQIVND (reference sequence). The CDR3 covers 16 residues. Losses at the gene ends were 7 bases for V and 10 bases for J; bases not matched to a gene: 19. The CDR3 is CASNTGASGVGDEQFF. The DNA for the CDR3 is TGTGCCAGTAACACTGGGGCTAGCGGAGTCGGTGACGAGCAGTTCTTC. The variable domain in full, with the rest retrieved from reference TRBV19 and TRBJ2-1, is DGGITQSPKYLFRKEGQNVTLSCEQNLNHDAMYWYRQDPGQGLRLIYYSQIVNDFQKGDIAEGYSVSREKKESFPLTVTSAQKNPTAFYLCASNTGASGVGDEQFFGPGTRLTVL.

The rearrangement links TRBV7-9 to TRBJ2-7, with 12 bases fitting TRBD1. V was clipped by 3 bases and J by 5 bases; unmatched bases: 5. The CDR3 consists of 15 residues. The germline V gene encodes CDR1 SEHNR and CDR2 FQNEAQ (reference sequence). The chain's CDR3 is CASSFPGQGADEQYF. The CDR3 bases are TGTGCCAGCAGCTTCCCGGGACAGGGGGCTGACGAGCAGTACTTC.

There are a few counts of this clonotype. V gene TRBV7-9 combines with J gene TRBJ2-2, with unresolved D. V gave up 1 base and J gave up 7 bases, with 7 bases separating them. The CDR3 spans 13 residues. CDR1 SEHNR and CDR2 FQNEAQ come from the germline V gene (reference sequence). The CDR3 nucleotides are TGTGCCAGCAGCTTAGGTCCGGGCGGGGAGCTGTTTTTT. This translates into CASSLGPGGELFF.

The gene calls are TRBV2 and TRBJ2-7; D is undetermined. Germline CDR1 reads SNHLY; CDR2 reads FYNNEI. This CDR3 has 11 residues. V dropped 4 bases and J dropped 2 bases, with 3 bases sitting between them. DNA of the CDR3: TGTGCCAGCAGTGCCGCCTACGAGCAGTACTTC. Encoded protein: CASSAAYEQYF.

This chain connects TRBV2 to TRBJ1-2; possibly TRBD1 for D (6 bases). This CDR3 spans 13 amino acids. V was pared by 5 bases and J by 8 bases, with 15 bases between. Per germline, CDR1 SNHLY and CDR2 FYNNEI. This CDR3 is CASSPTGPRGYTF. The CDR3 DNA sequence: TGTGCCAGCAGTCCCACAGGGCCGCGGGGCTACACCTTC.

By sample fraction, this clonotype is medium-sized (0.01 to 0.1%). The chain is built from TRBV10-3 and TRBJ1-5; D is unclear. The germline gives CDR1 ENHRY, CDR2 SYGVKD. The V end was cut by 6 bases, the J end by 1 base, with 10 bases between. This CDR3 region has 14 residues. The CDR3 loop reads CAISDQGSNQPQHF. CDR3 nucleotide sequence: TGTGCCATCAGCGACCAAGGCAGCAATCAGCCCCAGCATTTT.

This clonotype has only a few counts. CDR3 sequence (DNA): TGTGCCAGCAGTGAATATGAGGGGCGGTCTAATAATGAGCAGTTCTTC. It codes for CASSEYEGRSNNEQFF. The chain has TRBV25-1 and TRBJ2-1; TRBD1 or TRBD2 may be the D gene (5 bases each). Trimming removed 0 bases from V and 7 bases from J, with 16 bases in between. The CDR3 consists of 16 residues. Germline CDR1 MGHDK, CDR2 SYGVNS.

This rearrangement joins TRBV11-2 to TRBJ2-1; 7 bases are shared with TRBD2. Germline trimming cut 0 bases from V and 7 bases from J; bases unmatched to any gene: 6. Germline CDR1 is SGHAT and CDR2 is FQNNGV. The CDR3 totals 15 residues. For the CDR3, the DNA is TGTGCCAGCAGCTTAGACAGGGCTAGCGGAAATGAGCAGTTCTTC. Translation: CASSLDRASGNEQFF.

This chain uses TRBV19 with TRBJ2-7; 11 bases are shared with TRBD2. V was pared by 8 bases and J by 3 bases, with 9 bases of the junction left unmatched. The CDR3 has 15 residues. Germline assignment: CDR1 LNHDA and CDR2 SQIVND (reference sequence). The CDR3 is CASGRTGTSGYEQYF. Here the CDR3 DNA reads TGTGCCAGTGGGAGAACGGGGACTAGCGGCTACGAGCAGTACTTC.

The V gene is TRBV15, the J gene TRBJ2-7; 7 positions agree with TRBD1. CDR1 and CDR2 from the germline V gene are LNHNV and YYDKDF (reference sequence). J gave up 5 bases and V 0 bases, and 10 bases lay outside the gene matches. CDR3 length: 16 residues. The DNA for the CDR3 is TGTGCCACCAGCAGAGATATGACAGGGAAAAACCACGAGCAGTACTTC. Its protein product is CATSRDMTGKNHEQYF. Drawing the rest from reference TRBV15 and TRBJ2-7, the complete variable domain is DAMVIQNPRYQVTQFGKPVTLSCSQTLNHNVMYWYQQKSSQAPKLLFHYYDKDFNNEADTPDNFQSRRPNTSFCFLDIRSPGLGDTAMYLCATSRDMTGKNHEQYFGPGTRLTVT.

The rearrangement links TRBV29-1 to TRBJ2-3, with 7 bases that match TRBD2. V was clipped by 4 bases and J by 2 bases; unmatched bases: 12. This CDR3 has 16 residues. Germline V gene lookup returns CDR1 SQVTM and CDR2 ANQGSEA. The CDR3 spells CSVGSLAGGDTDTQYF. The CDR3 DNA is TGCAGCGTTGGAAGTTTGGCTGGGGGGGACACAGATACGCAGTATTTT.

J is TRBJ2-7 and V is TRBV20-1, with 10 nucleotides matching TRBD2. Germline CDR1 and CDR2: DFQATT and SNEGSKA (reference sequence). V dropped 0 bases and J dropped 7; count of bases not matched to a gene: 12. The CDR3 is 16 residues long. The DNA for the CDR3 is TGCAGTGCTAGAGATACCCTAGCGGGAGACTCGTCTGAGCAGTACTTC. Its translation: CSARDTLAGDSSEQYF.

This clonotype occurred many times. A clone one base away is much larger, so this may be a read error. The V and J genes are TRBV19 and TRBJ1-4, with a weak D call TRBD1 (5 bases). The V gene lost 4 bases and the J gene lost 7 bases, with 13 bases spanning the gap. This CDR3 has 14 amino acids. CDR1 is LNHDA and CDR2 is SQIVND in the germline V gene (reference sequence). In DNA, the CDR3 is TGTGCCAGTAGTAGCGGGACTCAAAGTGAAAAACTGTTTTTT. Translation: CASSSGTQSEKLFF.

This clonotype was seen once. This chain uses TRBV12-3 or TRBV12-4 with TRBJ1-2, with D unclear. The CDR3 consists of 12 residues. V dropped 2 bases and J dropped 2 bases, with 3 bases sitting between them. CDR3 coding DNA: TGTGCCAGCAGTTTACAAAACTATGGCTACACCTTC. This sequence encodes CASSLQNYGYTF.

V is TRBV6-5 and J is TRBJ1-6; TRBD1 might be the D (5 bases). V was clipped by 2 bases and J by 9 bases, with 11 bases between them. The V gene's germline CDR1 is MNHEY and CDR2 SVGAGI. The length of the CDR3 is 14 residues. The CDR3 protein is CASSYGGGGSPLHF. The CDR3 DNA follows: TGTGCCAGCAGTTACGGTGGCGGGGGTTCACCCCTCCACTTT.

This clonotype showed up just a few times. The CDR3 nucleotides are TGTGCCATCAGTGTGACCGGGACTACTTACAATGAGCAGTTCTTC. It yields the protein CAISVTGTTYNEQFF. J is TRBJ2-1 and V is TRBV10-3, with TRBD2 matching over 7 bases. The CDR3 totals 15 residues. Germline values: CDR1 ENHRY, CDR2 SYGVKD. The V and J ends lost 4 bases and 4 bases, in that order; junction bases with no gene match: 7.

The CDR3 region has the DNA TGTGCCACCAGTGACAGGTTCACAGATACGCAGTATTTT. This gives the protein CATSDRFTDTQYF. The chain links TRBV24-1 to TRBJ2-3; D gene ambiguous. Germline-derived CDR1 and CDR2 are KGHDR and SFDVKD. V was trimmed by 4 bases and J by 2 bases, leaving 6 bases between them. The CDR3 contains 13 residues.

The V call is TRBV25-1, the J call TRBJ2-1; 8 bases fit TRBD2. The CDR3 sequence is 17 residues long. The germline CDR1 and CDR2 sequences are MGHDK and SYGVNS. V lost 6 bases, J lost 4 bases, and 14 bases stayed unmatched. The CDR3 DNA sequence: TGTGCCAGCAGGGTGGGTAAGATAGCGGGAAGTTACAATGAGCAGTTCTTC. As protein: CASRVGKIAGSYNEQFF.

The CDR3 sequence: CSVDRQGSEQFF. CDR3 in DNA: TGCAGCGTTGATAGACAGGGAAGTGAGCAGTTCTTC. The chain is built from TRBV29-1 and TRBJ2-1; 7 nucleotides match TRBD1. Per germline, CDR1 SQVTM and CDR2 ANQGSEA. CDR3 length: 12 amino acids. V lost 3 bases, J lost 9 bases, and 5 bases stayed unmatched.

The sample holds one count of this clonotype. This chain joins TRBV25-1 and TRBJ1-1; 7 bases are a match to TRBD1. Germline loops: CDR1 MGHDK, CDR2 SYGVNS. This CDR3 comprises 15 residues. V gave up 4 bases and J gave up 5 bases; unmatched junction bases: 10. The CDR3 sequence is CASSATGQIGTEAFF. Here the CDR3 DNA reads TGTGCCAGCAGTGCGACAGGGCAGATAGGAACTGAAGCTTTCTTT. Drawing the rest from reference TRBV25-1 and TRBJ1-1, the complete variable domain is EADIYQTPRYLVIGTGKKITLECSQTMGHDKMYWYQQDPGMELHLIHYSYGVNSTEKGDLSSESTVSRIRTEHFPLTLESARPSHTSQYLCASSATGQIGTEAFFGQGTRLTVV.

The chain combines TRBV2 with TRBJ2-5, with a weak D call TRBD1 (6 bases). Trimming removed 5 bases from V and 0 bases from J, with 10 bases in between. The CDR3 loop spans 14 amino acids. The V gene's germline CDR1 is SNHLY and CDR2 FYNNEI. The CDR3 loop reads CASSPGTYQETQYF. DNA of the CDR3: TGTGCCAGCAGTCCCGGGACATACCAAGAGACCCAGTACTTC.

About this clonotype: At one boundary the junction diverges from the germline segment, which might be a read error. The chain couples TRBV7-8 to TRBJ2-7; D unresolved. The CDR3 totals 13 residues. The germline V gene has CDR1 SGHVS and CDR2 FQNEAQ. CDR3 in DNA: TGCGCCAGCAGCCAAGACACCAATTACGAGCAGTACTTC. Protein sequence: CASSQDTNYEQYF.

The CDR3 sequence is CATSRLRDSSYEQYF. CDR3 sequence (DNA): TGTGCCACCAGCAGGCTCAGGGACAGCTCCTACGAGCAGTACTTC. The J gene is TRBJ2-7, the V gene TRBV15; 7 positions agree with TRBD1. The length of the CDR3 is 15 residues. The V gene's germline CDR1 is LNHNV and CDR2 YYDKDF (reference sequence). The V gene end was trimmed by 3 bases and the J gene end by 0 bases; junction bases not matched to a gene: 5.

This CDR3 is CSARDMTRTEKLFF. As DNA, the CDR3 is TGCAGTGCTAGAGATATGACAAGGACGGAAAAACTGTTTTTT. The chain uses TRBV20-1 and TRBJ1-4; D ambiguous. Trimming stripped 0 bases from V and 8 bases from J, with 13 bases between. CDR1 DFQATT and CDR2 SNEGSKA come from the germline V gene (reference sequence). The length of the CDR3 is 14 residues.

The CDR3 reads CASSQDWGRPNNEQYF. In nucleotides, the CDR3 is TGCGCCAGCAGCCAAGACTGGGGGAGGCCCAACAATGAGCAGTATTTT. The chain is built from TRBV4-1 and TRBJ2-3, with D possibly TRBD2 on 6 matching bases. CDR1 MGHRA and CDR2 YSYEKL come from the germline V gene. This CDR3 is built from 16 residues. V was clipped by 0 bases and J by 11 bases, with 21 bases between them.

The chain employs TRBV5-4 and TRBJ2-1; 12 positions match TRBD2. The junction had 1 base not matched to a gene; V was cut back by 2 bases and J by 4 bases. The CDR3 extends over 15 amino acids. Germline CDR1 and CDR2: SGHNT and YYREEE (reference sequence). The CDR3 coding sequence is TGTGCCAGCAGCTTTGGACTAGCGGGGTACAATGAGCAGTTCTTC. Translated, it gives CASSFGLAGYNEQFF.

The V and J genes are TRBV20-1 and TRBJ2-2; weak D call: TRBD2 (6 bases). CDR1 DFQATT and CDR2 SNEGSKA come from the germline V gene (reference sequence). Trimming cost V 0 bases and J 2 bases, with 10 bases left between them. CDR3 length equals 15 residues. CDR3 in DNA: TGCAGTGCTAGAGATCGGGGGTTCAACACCGGGGAGCTGTTTTTT. Translating it yields CSARDRGFNTGELFF.

The chain joins TRBV10-3 to TRBJ1-1; D uncertain. CDR3 length equals 13 residues. V was trimmed by 4 bases and J by 1 base, leaving 7 bases between them. Germline loops: CDR1 ENHRY, CDR2 SYGVKD. The CDR3 loop reads CAISGGRNTEAFF. CDR3 sequence (DNA): TGTGCCATCAGTGGAGGGCGGAACACTGAAGCTTTCTTT.